This is a list of T cell receptor beta chains from one sample in a study of blood T cells in healthy people across ages. TCRdb re-analysed the 5' RACE reads in MiXCR, keeping a single row per CDR3 protein. The sample contains approximately 760,000 distinct CDR3 sequences, roughly 25% of which appear only once. This sample also appeared in a second study, on T cells of mothers and their children.

Specimen: blood. These receptor sequences come from a boy aged 5 to 17 in good health. CDR3s leave out the opening cysteine and the closing phenylalanine or tryptophan. Each record gives: CDR3 length, clone size, V gene, CDR3 protein. Size tells how often a clone was seen (once, few, many) or the class of an expanded clone, and some rows leave it out.

>9|few|TRBV6-5
ASSGAETQY
>15|.|TRBV6-5
ASSYSSLAGWGETQY
>14|few|TRBV10-1
ASSEEIQGARETQY
>13|.|TRBV27
ASRRGGRADTEQF
>13|many|TRBV28
ASRIGSIHTGELF
>12|few|TRBV7-2
ASSSGQLGGTQY
>13|few|TRBV5-1
ASSLVAGLGYGYT
>13|.|TRBV4-1
ASSQDSGGTGELF
>12|few|TRBV29-1
SVRYRDRVGEQY
>14|.|TRBV7-9
ASSLDPGTANYGYT
>11|.|TRBV20-1
SAGATTGEKLF
>15|.|TRBV5-6
ASSFSPGTLEGETQY
>12|.|TRBV6-5
ATKNSHGGYEQY
>13|few|TRBV7-6
ASSLVRSGINEQF
>12|once|TRBV7-9
ASSLASRGSEQY
>15|.|TRBV3-1
ASSQDRLGLAKNIQY
>12|.|TRBV28
ASSQDRITDTQY
>11|few|TRBV7-3
ASSLTPYNEQF
>15|.|TRBV4-3
ASSQDGPRLITDTQY
>11|.|TRBV7-9
AGSPDPQETQC
>12|.|TRBV29-1
SVEGRLVTDTQY
>14|few|TRBV24-1
ATSDAGVSMNTEAF
>10|.|TRBV10-3
AIGIQGNEQF
>13|.|TRBV15
ATSRDRDRRYEQY
>12|.|TRBV3-1
ASSQRDGKNIQY
>13|.|TRBV10-2
ASSPGESGANVLT
>11|.|TRBV7-9
ASNPTGGYEQY
>10|few|TRBV7-2
ASSLLLGIQY
>11|.|TRBV12-3/TRBV12-4
ASSLDSYYEQY
>14|few|TRBV7-2
ASSSRARGLVGELF
>13|few|TRBV29-1
SVQDGTGAQETQY
>12|few|TRBV10-1
ASSEPGENNEQF
>12|.|TRBV20-1
SAREGSNSYEQY
>12|few|TRBV12-3/TRBV12-4
ASTRQSPQETQY
>10|few|TRBV20-1
SAWRGTGELF
>10|few|TRBV29-1
SVTDMMREAF
>10|few|TRBV29-1
SVAQGDTEAF
>12|few|TRBV4-1
ASSQGQGFEKLF
>13|.|TRBV7-2
ASSLWVSSKETQY
>10|.|TRBV6-6
ASYTALGLQY
>12|few|TRBV14
ASSQDVSGYEQY
>14|few|TRBV7-8
ASSPAGGSSYNEQF
>14|.|TRBV4-1
ASRPGAGENCNEQF
>13|few|TRBV12-3/TRBV12-4
ASSLANQGQVEAF
>11|.|TRBV7-2
ASSKLSPNEQF
>13|.|TRBV6-2/TRBV6-3
ASSYWAEKGYEQY
>14|few|TRBV4-1
ASSQDPGVNNEKLF
>14|few|TRBV20-1
SAREGTGWGSDTQY
>10|few|TRBV3-1
ASSRTPGELF
>12|.|TRBV7-9
ASSPRQGDGEQF
>12|few|TRBV6-5
ASSGQAYNSPLH
>12|few|TRBV6-6
ASSILSTAETQY
>12|few|TRBV20-1
SAIGLAGVSEQY
>12|.|TRBV20-1
SARASGIRETQY